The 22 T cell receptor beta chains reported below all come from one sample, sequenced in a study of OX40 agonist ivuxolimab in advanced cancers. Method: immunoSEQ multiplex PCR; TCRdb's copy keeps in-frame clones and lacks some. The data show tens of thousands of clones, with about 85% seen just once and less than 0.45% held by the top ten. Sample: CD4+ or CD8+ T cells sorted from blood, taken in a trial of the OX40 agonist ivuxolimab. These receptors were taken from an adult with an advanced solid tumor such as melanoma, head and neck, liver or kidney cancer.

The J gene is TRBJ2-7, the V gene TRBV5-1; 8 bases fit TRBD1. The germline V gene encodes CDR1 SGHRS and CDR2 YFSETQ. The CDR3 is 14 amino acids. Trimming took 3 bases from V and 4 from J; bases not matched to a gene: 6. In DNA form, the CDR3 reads TGCGCCAGCAGCTCCGGACAGGGCTTATACGAGCAGTACTTC. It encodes CASSSGQGLYEQYF.

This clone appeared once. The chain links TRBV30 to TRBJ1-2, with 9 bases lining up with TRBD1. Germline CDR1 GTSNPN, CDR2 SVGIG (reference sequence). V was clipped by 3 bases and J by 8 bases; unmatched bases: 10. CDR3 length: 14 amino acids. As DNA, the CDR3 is TGTGCCTGGAGATCACGACAGGGGGGGAAAGGCTACACCTTC. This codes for CAWRSRQGGKGYTF.

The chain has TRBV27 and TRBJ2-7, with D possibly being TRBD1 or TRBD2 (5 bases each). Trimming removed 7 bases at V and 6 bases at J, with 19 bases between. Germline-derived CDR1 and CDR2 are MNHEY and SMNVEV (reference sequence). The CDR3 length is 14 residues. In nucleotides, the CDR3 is TGTGCCAGCAAACCGGGACCGGGCCGGGGCGAGCAGTACTTC. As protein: CASKPGPGRGEQYF.

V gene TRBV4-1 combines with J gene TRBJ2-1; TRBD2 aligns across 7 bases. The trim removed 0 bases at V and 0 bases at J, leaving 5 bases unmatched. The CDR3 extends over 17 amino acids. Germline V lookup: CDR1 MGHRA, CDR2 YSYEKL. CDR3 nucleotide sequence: TGCGCCAGCAGCCAAGAAGCGGGGTCGAGCTCCTACAATGAGCAGTTCTTC. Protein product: CASSQEAGSSSYNEQFF.

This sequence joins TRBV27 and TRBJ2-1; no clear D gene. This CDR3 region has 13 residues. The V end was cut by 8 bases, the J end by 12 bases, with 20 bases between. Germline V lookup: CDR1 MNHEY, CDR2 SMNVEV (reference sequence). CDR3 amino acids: CASGSTVTMMQFF. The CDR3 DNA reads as TGTGCCAGCGGCTCCACAGTGACAATGATGCAGTTCTTC.

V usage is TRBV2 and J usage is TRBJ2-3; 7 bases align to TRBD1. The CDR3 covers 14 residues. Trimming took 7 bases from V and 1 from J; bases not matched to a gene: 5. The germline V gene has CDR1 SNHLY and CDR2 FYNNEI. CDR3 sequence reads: CASKQGPGTDTQYF. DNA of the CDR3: TGTGCCAGCAAACAGGGGCCGGGCACAGATACGCAGTATTTT.

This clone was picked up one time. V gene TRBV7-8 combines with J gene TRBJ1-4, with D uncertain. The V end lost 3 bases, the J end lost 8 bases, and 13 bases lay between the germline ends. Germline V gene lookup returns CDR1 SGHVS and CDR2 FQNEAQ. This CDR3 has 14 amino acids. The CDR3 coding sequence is TGTGCCAGCAGCTTTGGACGAGGTAGCGAAAAACTGTTTTTT. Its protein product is CASSFGRGSEKLFF.

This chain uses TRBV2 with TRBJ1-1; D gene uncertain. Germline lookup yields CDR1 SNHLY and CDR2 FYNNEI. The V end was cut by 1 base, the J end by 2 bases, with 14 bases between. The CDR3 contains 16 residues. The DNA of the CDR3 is TGTGCCAGCAGTGAAGATTACGGGCAATTAAACACTGAAGCTTTCTTT. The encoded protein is CASSEDYGQLNTEAFF.

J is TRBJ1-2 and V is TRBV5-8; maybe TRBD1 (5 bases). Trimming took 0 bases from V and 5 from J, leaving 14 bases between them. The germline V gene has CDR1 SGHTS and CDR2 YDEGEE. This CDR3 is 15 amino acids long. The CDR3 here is CASSLAGPQRYGYTF. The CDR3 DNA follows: TGTGCCAGCAGCTTGGCAGGGCCTCAACGGTATGGCTACACCTTC. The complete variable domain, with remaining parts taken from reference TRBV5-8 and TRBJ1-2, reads EAGVTQSPTHLIKTRGQQATLRCSPISGHTSVYWYQQALGLGLQFLLWYDEGEERNRGNFPPRFSGRQFPNYSSELNVNALELEDSALYLCASSLAGPQRYGYTFGSGTRLTVV.

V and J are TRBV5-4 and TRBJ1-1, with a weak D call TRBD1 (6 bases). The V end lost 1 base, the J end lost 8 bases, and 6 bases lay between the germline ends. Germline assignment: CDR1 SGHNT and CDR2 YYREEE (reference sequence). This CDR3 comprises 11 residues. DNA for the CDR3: TGTGCCAGCAGCTTGAGGGGGGAAGCTTTCTTT. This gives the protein CASSLRGEAFF.

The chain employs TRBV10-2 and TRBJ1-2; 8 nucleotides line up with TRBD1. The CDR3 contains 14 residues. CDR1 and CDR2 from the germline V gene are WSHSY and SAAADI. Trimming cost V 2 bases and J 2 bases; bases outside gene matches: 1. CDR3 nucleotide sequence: TGCGCCAGCAGTGAGACAGGGGGGAACTATGGCTACACCTTC. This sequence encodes CASSETGGNYGYTF.

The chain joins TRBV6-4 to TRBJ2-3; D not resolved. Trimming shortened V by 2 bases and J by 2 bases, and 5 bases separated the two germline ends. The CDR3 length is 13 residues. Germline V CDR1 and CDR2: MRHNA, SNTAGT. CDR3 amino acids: CASSDSFTDTQYF. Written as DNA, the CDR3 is TGTGCCAGCAGTGACAGTTTCACAGATACGCAGTATTTT.

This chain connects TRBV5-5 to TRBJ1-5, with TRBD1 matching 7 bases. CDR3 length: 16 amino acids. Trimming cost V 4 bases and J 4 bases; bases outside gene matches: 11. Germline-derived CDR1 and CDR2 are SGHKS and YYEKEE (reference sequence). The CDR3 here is CASSAWTGELNQPQHF. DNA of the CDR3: TGTGCCAGCAGCGCCTGGACAGGAGAACTAAATCAGCCCCAGCATTTT.

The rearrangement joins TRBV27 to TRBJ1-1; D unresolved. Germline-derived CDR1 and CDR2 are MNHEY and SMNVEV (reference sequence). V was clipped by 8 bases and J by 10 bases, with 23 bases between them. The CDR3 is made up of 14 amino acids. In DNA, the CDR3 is TGTGCCAGCCGCGAATCAGGAACTTTGGGTGGAGCTTTCTTT. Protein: CASRESGTLGGAFF.

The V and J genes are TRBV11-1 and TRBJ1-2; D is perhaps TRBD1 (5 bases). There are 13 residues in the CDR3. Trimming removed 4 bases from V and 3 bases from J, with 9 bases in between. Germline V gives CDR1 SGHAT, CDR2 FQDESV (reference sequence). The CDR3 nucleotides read TGTGCCAGCAGCTCTACAGGTTACTATGGCTACACCTTC. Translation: CASSSTGYYGYTF.

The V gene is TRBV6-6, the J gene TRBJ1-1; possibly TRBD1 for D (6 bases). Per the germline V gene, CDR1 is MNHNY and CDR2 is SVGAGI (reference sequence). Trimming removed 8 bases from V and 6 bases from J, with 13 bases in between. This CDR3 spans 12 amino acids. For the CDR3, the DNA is TGTGCCAGCGGGAAACAGGGCGCTGAAGCTTTCTTT. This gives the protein CASGKQGAEAFF.

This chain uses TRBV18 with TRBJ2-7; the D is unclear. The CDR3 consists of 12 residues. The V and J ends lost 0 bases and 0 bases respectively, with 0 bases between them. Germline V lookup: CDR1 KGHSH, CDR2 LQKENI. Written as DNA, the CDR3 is TGTGCCAGCTCACCACCCTCCTACGAGCAGTACTTC. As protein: CASSPPSYEQYF.

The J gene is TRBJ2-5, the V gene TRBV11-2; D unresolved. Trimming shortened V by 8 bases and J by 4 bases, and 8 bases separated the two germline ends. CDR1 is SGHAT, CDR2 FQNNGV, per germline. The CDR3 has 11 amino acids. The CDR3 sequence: CASLARETQYF. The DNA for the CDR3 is TGTGCCAGCCTCGCCCGAGAGACCCAGTACTTC.

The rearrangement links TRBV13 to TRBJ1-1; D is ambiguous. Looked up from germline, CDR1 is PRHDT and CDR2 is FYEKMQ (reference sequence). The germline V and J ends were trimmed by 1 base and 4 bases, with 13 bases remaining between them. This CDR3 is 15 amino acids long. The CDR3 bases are TGTGCCAGCAGCTTAGTCGGGGAATTGGGCACTGAAGCTTTCTTT. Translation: CASSLVGELGTEAFF. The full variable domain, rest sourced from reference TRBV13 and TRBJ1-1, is AAGVIQSPRHLIKEKRETATLKCYPIPRHDTVYWYQQGPGQDPQFLISFYEKMQSDKGSIPDRFSAQQFSDYHSELNMSSLELGDSALYFCASSLVGELGTEAFFGQGTRLTVV.

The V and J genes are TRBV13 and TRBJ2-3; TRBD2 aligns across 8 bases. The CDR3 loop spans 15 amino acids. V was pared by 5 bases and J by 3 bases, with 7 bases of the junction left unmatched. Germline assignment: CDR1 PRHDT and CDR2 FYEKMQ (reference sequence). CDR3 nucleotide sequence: TGTGCCAGCAGCCCCCGGGAGGGCGGAACAGATACGCAGTATTTT. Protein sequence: CASSPREGGTDTQYF.

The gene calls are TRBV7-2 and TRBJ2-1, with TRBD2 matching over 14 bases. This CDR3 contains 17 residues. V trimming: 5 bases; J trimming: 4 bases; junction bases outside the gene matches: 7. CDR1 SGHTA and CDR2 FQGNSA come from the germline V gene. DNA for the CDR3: TGTGCCAGCAGCCTCGGACTAGCGGGGGGATATTACAATGAGCAGTTCTTC. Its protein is CASSLGLAGGYYNEQFF.

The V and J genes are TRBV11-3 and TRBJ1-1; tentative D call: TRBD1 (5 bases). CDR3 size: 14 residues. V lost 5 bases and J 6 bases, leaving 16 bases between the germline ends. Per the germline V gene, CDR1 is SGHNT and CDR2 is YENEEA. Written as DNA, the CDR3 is TGTGCCAGCAGCCAACGGGGGGGTAGGGCTGAAGCTTTCTTT. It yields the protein CASSQRGGRAEAFF. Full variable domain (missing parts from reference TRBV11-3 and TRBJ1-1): EAGVVQSPRYKIIEKKQPVAFWCNPISGHNTLYWYLQNLGQGPELLIRYENEEAVDDSQLPKDRFSAERLKGVDSTLKIQPAELGDSAVYLCASSQRGGRAEAFFGQGTRLTVV.